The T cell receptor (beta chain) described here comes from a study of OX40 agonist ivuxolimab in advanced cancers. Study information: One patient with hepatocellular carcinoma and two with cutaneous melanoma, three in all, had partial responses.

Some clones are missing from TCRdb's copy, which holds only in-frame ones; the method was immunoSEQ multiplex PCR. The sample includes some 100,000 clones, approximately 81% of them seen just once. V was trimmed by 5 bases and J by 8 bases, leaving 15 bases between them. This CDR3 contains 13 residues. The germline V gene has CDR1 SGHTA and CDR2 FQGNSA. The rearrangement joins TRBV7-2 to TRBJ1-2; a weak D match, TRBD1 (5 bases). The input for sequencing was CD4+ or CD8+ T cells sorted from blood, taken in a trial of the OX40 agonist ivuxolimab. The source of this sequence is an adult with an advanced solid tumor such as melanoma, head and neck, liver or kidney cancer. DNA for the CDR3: TGTGCCAGCAGCACCGGGGCGGACCACGGCTACACCTTC. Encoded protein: CASSTGADHGYTF.